The 9 T cell receptor beta chains reported below all come from one sample, sequenced in a study of sequential checkpoint blockade in melanoma. Sequenced by immunoSEQ multiplex PCR; TCRdb stores in-frame clones only, minus some. The sample yields a few thousand clones, around a third seen once. Treatment in this sample: randomized to nivolumab then ipilimumab (arm A) or the reverse (arm B). Specimen: tumor tissue (inferred from file names), collected from a patient given nivolumab and ipilimumab in sequence. All receptors derive from a human donor with melanoma.

The chain employs TRBV12-5 and TRBJ2-2; no clear D gene. The CDR3 loop spans 17 amino acids. Per germline, CDR1 LGHNT and CDR2 FRNRAP. The V end was cut by 2 bases, the J end by 3 bases, with 16 bases between. Here the CDR3 DNA reads TGTGCTAGTGGTTTGACGACGAACTTGCGCTACACCGGGGAGCTGTTTTTT. Encoded protein: CASGLTTNLRYTGELFF.

In its sample, this clone was seen a few times. The rearrangement uses TRBV5-1 and TRBJ2-7, with TRBD1 matching 10 bases. The germline V gene has CDR1 SGHRS and CDR2 YFSETQ. Losses at the gene ends were 3 bases for V and 3 bases for J; bases not matched to a gene: 3. The CDR3 length is 14 residues. For the CDR3, the DNA is TGCGCCAGCAGCTGGGGACAGGGGAACTACGAGCAGTACTTC. This sequence encodes CASSWGQGNYEQYF.

In this sample, this clone turned up a few times. The chain employs TRBV11-3 and TRBJ1-1; D remains unclear. The CDR3 extends over 16 amino acids. CDR1 and CDR2 from the germline V gene are SGHNT and YENEEA. Trimming removed 4 bases at V and 0 bases at J, with 15 bases between. The CDR3 coding sequence is TGTGCCAGCAGCTCCCGAGGCGGACGCTTGAACACTGAAGCTTTCTTT. Its translation: CASSSRGGRLNTEAFF.

This chain joins TRBV29-1 and TRBJ2-2, with a possible D match to TRBD1 (6 bases). Deletions cut 7 bases from V and 4 bases from J, with 13 bases between. Germline CDR1 is SQVTM and CDR2 is ANQGSEA. The CDR3 sequence is 13 residues long. In DNA form, the CDR3 reads TGCAGCGGCTCACAGGGAGTCACCGGGGAGCTGTTTTTT. This sequence encodes CSGSQGVTGELFF.

This clone qualifies as large. The chain is built from TRBV6-8 and TRBJ2-1; 8 bases are a match to TRBD2. Germline V gives CDR1 MNHGY, CDR2 SAAAGT. Trimming cost V 5 bases and J 4 bases; bases outside gene matches: 7. The CDR3 extends over 15 amino acids. CDR3 protein: CASSASGGLYNEQFF. For the CDR3, the DNA is TGTGCCAGCAGTGCTTCGGGAGGGCTTTACAATGAGCAGTTCTTC.

V and J are TRBV18 and TRBJ2-4; possible D gene TRBD2, 6 bases. Germline V lookup: CDR1 KGHSH, CDR2 LQKENI. The V end was cut by 3 bases, the J end by 0 bases, with 9 bases between. The CDR3 sequence is 15 residues long. CDR3 DNA sequence: TGTGCCAGCTCACCGGAGGGACTAGCCAAAAACATTCAGTACTTC. It is translated as CASSPEGLAKNIQYF.

This clone was detected a few times. The gene calls are TRBV6-8 and TRBJ2-3; D might be TRBD2 (5 bases). CDR3 length: 14 residues. V dropped 6 bases and J dropped 6 bases, with 16 bases sitting between them. The germline CDR1 and CDR2 sequences are MNHGY and SAAAGT. CDR3 amino acids: CASSLRGFGDTQYF. The CDR3 region has the DNA TGTGCCAGCAGCCTCAGAGGGTTCGGGGATACGCAGTATTTT.

This clone was detected a few times. The chain uses TRBV11-3 and TRBJ2-1; no reliable D call. Germline loops: CDR1 SGHNT, CDR2 YENEEA. Trimming shortened V by 4 bases and J by 7 bases, and 17 bases separated the two germline ends. This CDR3 is built from 15 residues. In DNA, the CDR3 is TGTGCCAGCAGCTACCCCCCGTTCGGCCTGAATGAGCAGTTCTTC. It encodes CASSYPPFGLNEQFF.

This clone came up a few times. V is TRBV7-2 and J is TRBJ2-2; D remains unclear. V lost 5 bases, J lost 5 bases, and 9 bases lay in between. The V gene's germline CDR1 is SGHTA and CDR2 FQGNSA. This CDR3 is 13 amino acids long. CDR3 region: CASSQGSTGELFF. The DNA for the CDR3 is TGTGCCAGCAGCCAAGGTAGTACCGGGGAGCTGTTTTTT. The entire variable domain, with the rest obtained from reference TRBV7-2 and TRBJ2-2, is as follows: GAGVSQSPSNKVTEKGKDVELRCDPISGHTALYWYRQSLGQGLEFLIYFQGNSAPDKSGLPSDRFSAERTGGSVSTLTIQRTQQEDSAVYLCASSQGSTGELFFGEGSRLTVL.